These T cell receptor beta chains were read from a single sample in a study of chemoradiotherapy in HPV16-positive cancers. The method was immunoSEQ multiplex PCR; TCRdb's version includes in-frame clones alone and lacks a portion of them. The sample shows 12,000 or so clones, over 75% of them seen only once. This sample was obtained from a patient who underwent chemoradiotherapy. All receptors come from a human donor with HPV-associated anogenital cancer. The CDR3 runs from the conserved cysteine through the conserved F or W. The D gene is left open where the match is weak. Some rows have no size entry. The others give once, few or many, or a class for an expanded clone.

CDR3 length,clone size,D gene,J gene,V gene,CDR3 DNA,CDR3 protein
13,-,-,TRBJ1-2,TRBV5-4,TGTGCCAGCAGCTTGCGAGGGGGAGGTGGCTACACCTTC,CASSLRGGGGYTF
15,-,TRBD1,TRBJ2-5,TRBV19,TGTGCCAGCCAGGGGGCGCATGAAGATCAAGAGACCCAGTACTTC,CASQGAHEDQETQYF
14,-,-,TRBJ2-3,TRBV7-2,TGTGCCAGCAACCTTTGGGGAAACACAGATACGCAGTATTTT,CASNLWGNTDTQYF
14,few,TRBD1,TRBJ1-2,TRBV19,TGTGCCAGTAGTATGAGACAGGGGCACTCTGGCTACACCTTC,CASSMRQGHSGYTF
15,few,-,TRBJ2-7,TRBV11-2,TGTGCCAGCAGCCCCCATGGACAAAGTCTTCACGAGCAGTACTTC,CASSPHGQSLHEQYF
14,-,TRBD1,TRBJ1-5,TRBV27,TGTGCCAGCAGTTCCACAGGGGGCCATCAGCCCCAGCATTTT,CASSSTGGHQPQHF
15,-,TRBD1,TRBJ1-2,TRBV7-2,TGTGCCAGCAGCTTCTATCAGGGGGCGTCGGACGGCTACACCTTC,CASSFYQGASDGYTF
13,once,TRBD1,TRBJ1-1,TRBV29-1,TGCAGCGTACCGACAGGGGTCAACACTGAAGCTTTCTTT,CSVPTGVNTEAFF
13,-,TRBD1,TRBJ1-2,TRBV5-1,TGCGCCAGCAGCTTTGGACAGGACCATGGCTACACCTTC,CASSFGQDHGYTF
13,-,TRBD1,TRBJ2-1,TRBV7-9,TGTGCCAGCAAGGGGACAGGGATCAATGAGCAGTTCTTC,CASKGTGINEQFF
13,-,TRBD1,TRBJ2-7,TRBV10-3,TGTGCCATCAGGCGGACAGGGGGCTACGAGCAGTACTTC,CAIRRTGGYEQYF
13,-,TRBD1,TRBJ2-1,TRBV6-4,TGTGCCAGCAGACCGACAGGGACAAGTGAGCAGTTCTTC,CASRPTGTSEQFF
15,few,-,TRBJ2-3,TRBV6-4,TGTGCCAGTTCGGGGGCGGGGGCCGCCACAGATACGCAGTATTTT,CASSGAGAATDTQYF
13,-,-,TRBJ1-2,TRBV29-1,TGCAGCGTTGAATTTGTGGAGGGCTATGGCTACACCTTC,CSVEFVEGYGYTF
16,-,-,TRBJ1-1,TRBV23-1,TGCGCCAGCGGGTCCCGGAGGACCTCACTGAACACTGAAGCTTTCTTT,CASGSRRTSLNTEAFF
12,-,-,TRBJ1-2,TRBV28,TGTGCCAGCAGTTTAGAGGGAAGGGGCTACACCTTC,CASSLEGRGYTF
12,few,-,TRBJ2-2,TRBV9,TGTGCCAGCAGCGTTGTCCCCGGGGAGCTGTTTTTT,CASSVVPGELFF
15,-,-,TRBJ1-2,TRBV27,TGTGCCAGCAGTCTCCTCCCGGGGGGCGATTCTGGCTACACCTTC,CASSLLPGGDSGYTF
16,-,-,TRBJ1-3,TRBV6-1,TGTGCCAGCAGTGAGGACGAGGGAACCTCTGGAAACACCATATATTTT,CASSEDEGTSGNTIYF
16,-,-,TRBJ1-6,TRBV6-6,TGTGCCAGCAGTTACCCCCACGTTAACAGGAATTCACCCCTCCACTTT,CASSYPHVNRNSPLHF
12,few,-,TRBJ1-5,TRBV19,TGTGCCAGTAGTATCACACGTCAGCCCCAGCATTTT,CASSITRQPQHF
15,-,-,TRBJ2-6,TRBV6-5,TGTGCCAGCAGTTACTCAGGGGATGGGGCCAACGTCCTGACTTTC,CASSYSGDGANVLTF
14,few,-,TRBJ1-1,TRBV18,TGTGCCAGCTCACCTGAATGGTGGAACACTGAAGCTTTCTTT,CASSPEWWNTEAFF
16,few,TRBD1,TRBJ2-3,TRBV4-1,TGCGCCAGCAGCCAAGATTTGACAGGGAGTACAGATACGCAGTATTTT,CASSQDLTGSTDTQYF
15,-,TRBD1,TRBJ2-2,TRBV29-1,TGCAGCGTTGGGGACAGGGGCGGAACCACCGGGGAGCTGTTTTTT,CSVGDRGGTTGELFF
15,once,TRBD2,TRBJ2-5,TRBV19,TGTGCCAGTAGTTTCTTTACGGGGGGGAAAGAGACCCAGTACTTC,CASSFFTGGKETQYF
16,-,TRBD1,TRBJ1-2,TRBV30,TGTGCCTGGAACTCTGCCCGGAGGACAGGGATATATGGCTACACCTTC,CAWNSARRTGIYGYTF
14,medium-sized,-,TRBJ2-3,TRBV6-5,TGTGCCAGCAGTTACTCTCTCTCTGCAGATACGCAGTATTTT,CASSYSLSADTQYF
14,-,TRBD1,TRBJ1-6,TRBV5-4,TGTGCCAGCAGCTCTGACAGGGGGGATTCACCCCTCCACTTT,CASSSDRGDSPLHF
15,-,-,TRBJ1-4,TRBV15,TGTGCCACCAGCAGAGATGTCGGGGCTAATGAAAAACTGTTTTTT,CATSRDVGANEKLFF
13,-,-,TRBJ2-1,TRBV7-3,TGTGCCAGCAGCTCGGGAGTTAACAATGAGCAGTTCTTC,CASSSGVNNEQFF